This entry lists 23 T cell receptor beta chains sequenced from one sample in a study of T cells after yellow fever vaccination (dated by TCRdb to between 2018 and 2021). The library relied on 5' RACE. The run used an Illumina HiSeq 2500. The public reads were reanalyzed by TCRdb: fastp trimming at Q25, MiXCR alignment, in-frame beta chains only. Rows with one shared CDR3 protein collapse into an entry with the most common genes and DNA. The sample table contains 450,000 to 650,000 distinct CDR3 sequences; only one count was recorded for around a fifth of them. The top ten clones comprise about a sixth of the sample. The label giving this sample's treatment or condition can be read as: live attenuated yellow fever vaccine strain. Material: PBMCs, obtained roughly 20 days after the first yellow fever vaccination. The receptors shown here come from a man aged 18 to 29 who received the YFV17D yellow fever vaccine.

The sample holds a few counts of this clonotype. The rearrangement joins TRBV5-1 to TRBJ2-3; D uncertain. Germline-derived CDR1 and CDR2 are SGHRS and YFSETQ. The CDR3 is 14 residues long. The ends were cut back, 1 base at V and 2 bases at J, with 8 bases in the middle. The CDR3 loop is CASSLSRNTDTQYF. The CDR3 DNA reads as TGCGCCAGCAGCTTGAGCCGGAACACAGATACGCAGTATTTT.

The chain carries TRBV12-3 or TRBV12-4 and TRBJ2-5; TRBD2 matches 14 bases. J gave up 5 bases and V 6 bases, and 8 bases lay outside the gene matches. This CDR3 is built from 16 residues. The CDR3 region has the DNA TGTGCCAGCAGCCTTCGACTAGCGGGGGGGTGGGAGACCCAGTACTTC. Its translation: CASSLRLAGGWETQYF.

This clonotype turned up a few times. The CDR3 spells CSAGTRGTTEAFF. DNA for the CDR3: TGCAGTGCTGGGACCCGAGGTACCACTGAAGCTTTCTTT. V is TRBV20-1 and J is TRBJ1-1; maybe TRBD1 (5 bases). Trimming left V 5 bases short and J 4 bases short, with 14 bases between. Germline V CDR1 and CDR2: DFQATT, SNEGSKA (reference sequence). This CDR3 contains 13 residues.

In this sample, this clonotype turned up a few times. V gene TRBV20-1 combines with J gene TRBJ1-6; no clear D gene. Germline V gene sequence: CDR1 DFQATT, CDR2 SNEGSKA (reference sequence). The CDR3 is 14 amino acids. Trimming cost V 6 bases and J 8 bases, with 17 bases left between them. CDR3 in DNA: TGCAGTGCCCCTTCCGAGGAGACTTATTCACCCCTCCACTTT. This codes for CSAPSEETYSPLHF.

The chain joins TRBV6-2 or TRBV6-3 to TRBJ2-2; D is ambiguous. Trimming removed 2 bases from V and 0 bases from J, with 7 bases in between. CDR1 MNHEY and CDR2 SVGEGT come from the germline V gene. The CDR3 length is 15 residues. This chain's CDR3 is CASSYGVTNTGELFF. The CDR3 DNA sequence: TGTGCCAGCAGTTACGGGGTCACGAACACCGGGGAGCTGTTTTTT.

The genes are TRBV3-1 and TRBJ1-1; D not resolved. CDR1 and CDR2 (germline): LGHDT, YNNKEL (reference sequence). The ends were cut back, 2 bases at V and 5 bases at J, with 12 bases in the middle. This CDR3 spans 14 amino acids. CDR3 nucleotide sequence: TGTGCCAGCAGCCAAAATCAGGAATTTACTGAAGCTTTCTTT. Translated, it gives CASSQNQEFTEAFF. The entire variable domain, with the rest obtained from reference TRBV3-1 and TRBJ1-1, is as follows: DTAVSQTPKYLVTQMGNDKSIKCEQNLGHDTMYWYKQDSKKFLKIMFSYNNKELIINETVPNRFSPKSPDKAHLNLHINSLELGDSAVYFCASSQNQEFTEAFFGQGTRLTVV.

This clonotype was detected a few times. This chain connects TRBV3-1 to TRBJ1-1; 10 bases agree with TRBD1. CDR1 and CDR2 (germline): LGHDT, YNNKEL (reference sequence). Trimming at V came to 5 bases and at J to 6 bases, leaving 9 bases not matched to a gene. CDR3 length equals 15 residues. DNA of the CDR3: TGTGCCAGCAGCAGATGGACAGGGGGAAATGCTGAAGCTTTCTTT. It specifies CASSRWTGGNAEAFF.

This clonotype has only a few counts. The chain recombines TRBV5-1 with TRBJ2-2; possible D gene TRBD1, 6 bases. The CDR3 is 15 amino acids. The germline V gene encodes CDR1 SGHRS and CDR2 YFSETQ. V dropped 5 bases and J dropped 1 base, with 12 bases sitting between them. CDR3 coding DNA: TGCGCCAGCAGGATCCAGGGACAGAACACCGGGGAGCTGTTTTTT. This sequence encodes CASRIQGQNTGELFF.

This clonotype showed up just a few times. The genes are TRBV7-3 and TRBJ2-6; a possible D gene is TRBD1 (6 bases). The CDR3 totals 16 residues. V lost 5 bases, J lost 0 bases, and 11 bases lay in between. Germline V gene data show CDR1 as SGHTA and CDR2 as FQGTGA. This CDR3 reads CASSQRQVSGANVLTF. CDR3 in DNA: TGTGCCAGCAGCCAAAGACAGGTCTCTGGGGCCAACGTCCTGACTTTC.

The table lists this clonotype with a few counts. This sequence joins TRBV23-1 and TRBJ1-4, with TRBD1 as a possible D gene (6 bases). TRBV23-1 is classed as an ORF, of uncertain function. Between the trimmed V and J ends, which lost 1 base and 6 bases, there was a span of 12 bases. The CDR3 consists of 15 residues. Here the CDR3 reads CASSQFDRNYEKLFF. CDR3 sequence (DNA): TGCGCCAGCAGTCAATTCGACAGGAACTATGAAAAACTGTTTTTT.

This chain's CDR3 is CASSRGPGQGGNTIYF. As DNA, the CDR3 is TGCGCCAGCAGCCGAGGTCCGGGGCAGGGTGGAAACACCATATATTTT. The gene calls are TRBV4-1 and TRBJ1-3; a possible D gene is TRBD1 (5 bases). V shed 4 bases and J shed 3 bases, with 16 bases lying between them. Germline V gene sequence: CDR1 MGHRA, CDR2 YSYEKL. CDR3 size: 16 residues.

The CDR3: CASSLRGSGEQYV. The CDR3 DNA sequence: TGTGCCAGCAGCTTGCGGGGTAGCGGGGAGCAGTACGTC. The rearrangement joins TRBV5-4 to TRBJ2-7, with 7 bases aligning to TRBD2. V lost 1 base and J lost 7; bases outside the gene matches: 5. The CDR3 is 13 amino acids. The germline gives CDR1 SGHNT, CDR2 YYREEE (reference sequence).

This clonotype has only a few counts. This rearrangement joins TRBV14 to TRBJ2-1; D is perhaps TRBD2 (8 bases). This CDR3 is 15 amino acids long. V was pared by 3 bases and J by 13 bases, with 22 bases between. The germline gives CDR1 SGHDN, CDR2 FVKESK. The CDR3 region is CASSHREGASAAQFF. The CDR3 DNA follows: TGTGCCAGCAGCCACCGGGAGGGGGCTAGCGCGGCTCAGTTCTTC. Full variable domain (remainder filled in from reference TRBV14 and TRBJ2-1): EAGVTQFPSHSVIEKGQTVTLRCDPISGHDNLYWYRRVMGKEIKFLLHFVKESKQDESGMPNNRFLAERTGGTYSTLKVQPAELEDSGVYFCASSHREGASAAQFFGPGTRLTVL.

This clonotype has a handful of counts. This chain connects TRBV20-1 to TRBJ1-2; D may be TRBD1 (5 bases). From germline, CDR1 is DFQATT and CDR2 SNEGSKA (reference sequence). With 6 bases removed from V and 8 bases from J, the gap between germline ends came to 16 bases. The CDR3 length is 12 residues. The CDR3 sequence: CSAGTPGDGYTF. The CDR3 DNA reads TGCAGTGCGGGGACCCCGGGGGACGGCTACACCTTC.

This clonotype was recorded a few times. The chain is built from TRBV7-2 and TRBJ2-5, with a weak D call TRBD2 (5 bases). This CDR3 is built from 14 residues. Germline CDR1 is SGHTA and CDR2 is FQGNSA. V was pared by 8 bases and J by 4 bases, with 17 bases between. The CDR3 region is CASGFSGLLETQYF. The CDR3 DNA sequence: TGTGCCAGCGGATTTTCCGGACTTCTAGAGACCCAGTACTTC.

This sequence joins TRBV5-5 and TRBJ1-5; TRBD1 is a possible D gene (5 bases). Trimming pared 1 base from V and 7 bases from J, leaving 12 bases between. Germline CDR1 SGHKS, CDR2 YYEKEE (reference sequence). The CDR3 has 14 amino acids. The CDR3 spells CASSLWAQGQPQHF. CDR3 DNA: TGTGCCAGCAGCTTGTGGGCGCAGGGACAGCCCCAGCATTTT.

The CDR3 DNA follows: TGTGCCAGCAGTATGCTAGCGGGGGAAAACAATGAGCAGTTCTTC. Translating it yields CASSMLAGENNEQFF. The chain links TRBV6-2 or TRBV6-3 to TRBJ2-1; TRBD2 agrees at 10 bases. CDR1 MNHEY and CDR2 SVGEGT come from the germline V gene. This CDR3 has 15 residues. V was pared by 5 bases and J by 5 bases, with 6 bases of the junction left unmatched.

This clonotype has a handful of counts. This chain uses TRBV4-1 with TRBJ1-5; the D is unclear. This CDR3 contains 16 residues. Germline V CDR1 and CDR2: MGHRA, YSYEKL. V lost 2 bases to trimming and J lost 6 bases, with 17 bases between them. The chain's CDR3 is CASSQPSAGPGQPQHF. DNA for the CDR3: TGCGCCAGCAGCCAACCCTCAGCGGGCCCCGGTCAGCCCCAGCATTTT.

This clonotype has a handful of counts. The rearrangement joins TRBV19 to TRBJ1-5; D might be TRBD1 (6 bases). The V gene lost 10 bases and the J gene lost 9 bases, with 19 bases spanning the gap. The CDR3 spans 13 residues. Germline loops: CDR1 LNHDA, CDR2 SQIVND (reference sequence). CDR3 region: CATHHRDWGPQHF. The CDR3 nucleotides are TGTGCCACCCATCACAGGGACTGGGGGCCCCAGCATTTT.

The rearrangement joins TRBV12-3 or TRBV12-4 to TRBJ1-1, with D perhaps matching TRBD1 (5 bases). The ends were cut back, 5 bases at V and 5 bases at J, with 15 bases in the middle. This CDR3 is built from 14 residues. The CDR3 loop reads CASSQFNGGTEAFF. The CDR3 DNA follows: TGTGCCAGCAGTCAATTCAACGGGGGAACTGAAGCTTTCTTT.

Only a few counts were recorded for this clonotype. The chain's CDR3 is CASSLSTREGDTQYF. Written as DNA, the CDR3 is TGTGCCAGCAGCCTCTCTACGCGCGAAGGAGATACGCAGTATTTT. The genes are TRBV7-3 and TRBJ2-3; no clear D. Trimming removed 5 bases at V and 5 bases at J, with 17 bases between. CDR3 length: 15 amino acids. Germline loops: CDR1 SGHTA, CDR2 FQGTGA. Based on the CDR3 plus reference TRBV7-3 and TRBJ2-3, the full variable domain is GAGVSQTPSNKVTEKGKYVELRCDPISGHTALYWYRQSLGQGPEFLIYFQGTGAADDSGLPNDRFFAVRPEGSVSTLKIQRTERGDSAVYLCASSLSTREGDTQYFGPGTRLTVL.

This clonotype showed up just a few times. The V and J genes are TRBV29-1 and TRBJ2-1, with D unresolved. CDR1 and CDR2 (germline): SQVTM, ANQGSEA. This CDR3 comprises 11 residues. V was shortened by 7 bases and J by 8 bases, with 12 bases between the two germline ends. The CDR3 region has the DNA TGCAGCGCTCGAGTAGGGTATGAGCAGTTCTTC. Translating it yields CSARVGYEQFF.

The V call is TRBV4-3, the J call TRBJ2-3; TRBD2 matches at 11 bases. This CDR3 has 18 amino acids. The germline CDR1 and CDR2 sequences are LGHNA and YSLEER. The V segment lost 5 bases and the J segment 8 bases; nucleotides outside the gene matches: 18. CDR3: CASSYTSGGRNFLSTQYF. The CDR3 DNA reads as TGCGCCAGCAGCTATACTAGCGGGGGCCGAAACTTTCTCAGTACGCAGTATTTT.